This T cell receptor (beta chain) was identified in a study of tumor-infiltrating lymphocytes in oesophageal squamous cell carcinoma. The length of the CDR3 is 16 residues. V dropped 5 bases and J dropped 5; count of bases not matched to a gene: 12. Germline lookup yields CDR1 SGHAT and CDR2 FQNNGV. TCRdb processed the PCR reads anew with MiXCR; each CDR3 protein has one entry. The sample lists fewer than 20,000 distinct CDR3 sequences; 35% to 50% were seen once. Sequenced sample: esophageal tumor tissue. The chain carries TRBV11-2 and TRBJ2-5, with TRBD1 matching over 9 bases. The receptor was derived from a male donor with esophageal squamous cell carcinoma. The CDR3 region has the DNA TGTGCCAGCAGCACCGCACAGGGGGCCGCTGGGGAGACCCAGTACTTC. Amino acids: CASSTAQGAAGETQYF.